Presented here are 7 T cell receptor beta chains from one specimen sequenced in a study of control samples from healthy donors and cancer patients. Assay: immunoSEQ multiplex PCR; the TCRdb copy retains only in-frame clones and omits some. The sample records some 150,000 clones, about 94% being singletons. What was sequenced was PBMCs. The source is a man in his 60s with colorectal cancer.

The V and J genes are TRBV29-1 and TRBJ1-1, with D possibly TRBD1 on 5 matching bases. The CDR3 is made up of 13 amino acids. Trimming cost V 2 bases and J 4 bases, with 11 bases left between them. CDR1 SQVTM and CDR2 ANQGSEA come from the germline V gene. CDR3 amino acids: CSVEKGLGTEAFF. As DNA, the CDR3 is TGCAGCGTTGAAAAGGGGTTAGGCACTGAAGCTTTCTTT.

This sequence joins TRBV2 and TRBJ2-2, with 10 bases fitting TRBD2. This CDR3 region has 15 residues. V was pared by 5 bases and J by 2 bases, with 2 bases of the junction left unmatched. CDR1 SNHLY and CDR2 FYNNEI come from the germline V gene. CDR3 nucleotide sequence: TGTGCCAGCAGTTGGACTAGCGGTAACACCGGGGAGCTGTTTTTT. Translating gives CASSWTSGNTGELFF.

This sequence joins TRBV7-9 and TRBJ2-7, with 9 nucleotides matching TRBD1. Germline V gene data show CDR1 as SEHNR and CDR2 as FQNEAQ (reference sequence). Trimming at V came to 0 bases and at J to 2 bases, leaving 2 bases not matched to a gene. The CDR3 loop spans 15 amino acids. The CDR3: CASSLAGTGTYEQYF. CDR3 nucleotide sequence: TGTGCCAGCAGCTTAGCCGGGACAGGGACCTACGAGCAGTACTTC.

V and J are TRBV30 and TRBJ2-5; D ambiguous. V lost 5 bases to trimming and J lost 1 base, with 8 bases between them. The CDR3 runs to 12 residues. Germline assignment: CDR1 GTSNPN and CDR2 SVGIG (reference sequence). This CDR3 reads CAWGLGQETQYF. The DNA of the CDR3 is TGTGCCTGGGGCTTAGGCCAAGAGACCCAGTACTTC.

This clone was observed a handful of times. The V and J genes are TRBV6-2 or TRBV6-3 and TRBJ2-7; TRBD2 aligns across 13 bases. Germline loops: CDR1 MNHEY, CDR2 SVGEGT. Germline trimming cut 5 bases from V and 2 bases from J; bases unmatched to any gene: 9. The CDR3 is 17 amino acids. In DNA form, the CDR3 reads TGTGCCAGCAGTAACCCCGGACTAGCGGGGGCCCCCTACGAGCAGTACTTC. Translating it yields CASSNPGLAGAPYEQYF.

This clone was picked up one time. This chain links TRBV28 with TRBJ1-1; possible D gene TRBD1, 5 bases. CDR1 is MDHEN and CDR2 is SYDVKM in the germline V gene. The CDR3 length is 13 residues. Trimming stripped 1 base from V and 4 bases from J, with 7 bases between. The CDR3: CASSLSGSTEAFF. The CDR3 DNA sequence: TGTGCCAGCAGTTTATCAGGGAGCACTGAAGCTTTCTTT.

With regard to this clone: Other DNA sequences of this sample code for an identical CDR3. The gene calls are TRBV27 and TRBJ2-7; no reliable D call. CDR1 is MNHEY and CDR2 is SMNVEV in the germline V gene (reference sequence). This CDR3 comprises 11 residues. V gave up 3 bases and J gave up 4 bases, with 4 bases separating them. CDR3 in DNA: TGTGCCAGCAGTTTCGGTTACGAGCAGTACTTC. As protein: CASSFGYEQYF.